This TCR beta chain was obtained from a study of prognosis after radiotherapy for stage I lung cancer (dated by TCRdb to the early 2020s). For context, the study as a whole: Between April 2018 and January 2019, nineteen patients with stage I NSCLC were enrolled in Nanjing, China. Every patient was regarded as medically inoperable, because of comorbidities in 11 to 12 cases and refusal of surgery in more than 5 cases. Squamous cell carcinoma histology was identified in 6 or 7 patients, and adenocarcinoma histology was identified in twelve patients. Ages in the cohort of some 13 men and more than 5 women ranged from roughly 53 to 84 years, with a median of 74. After SBRT, distant metastases developed in about 20% of the 19 patients at a median of 7 months, while the remaining 15 patients had no significant progression. The study profiled peripheral blood TCR beta repertoires from stage I NSCLC patients before and after stereotactic body radiotherapy and related them to distant failure. For each of the roughly 20 patients, one blood sample was taken before SBRT and one after, so the study sequenced about 38 samples in total. Newly diagnosed primary stage I lung tumors were found in fourteen patients, while oligometastatic NSCLC after surgical resection of the primary tumor was found in four or five. No patient received concurrent therapy alongside SBRT. SBRT was delivered in 3 to 5 fractions with a biologically effective dose of at least 100 Gy, and image-guided IMRT or VMAT was used for delivery. What the work shows at the level of the full study, not this receptor alone: The small cohort and short follow-up limited the study, so independent validation of the findings is needed. No determination of tumor specificity was made for expanded TCR clones. Post-SBRT Shannon entropy and its change from baseline were lower in patients who developed distant metastases; baseline Shannon entropy was not associated with metastases. After SBRT, the number of unique TCR clones decreased (median roughly 9,900 before versus 6,861 after; Wilcoxon paired P=0.011). None of the reported P values were adjusted for multiple comparisons. TRBV and TRBJ usage frequencies reportedly differed by metastasis status, in two V genes at baseline and in some 10 V and two J genes after SBRT.

This clonotype was observed at least ten times. It lacks a known antigen. Base qualities are missing; no much larger clone stands one base away. All patients had node-negative disease on CT and PET/CT, and none had a history of other malignancies or had previously received chemotherapy or radiotherapy. About 6 milliliters of peripheral venous blood were drawn into EDTA tubes at each of two time points. Ficoll-Paque Plus density-gradient centrifugation was used to isolate PBMCs. Right after collection, samples were placed at -80 degrees C and kept there until analysis. Two rounds of multiplex PCR on genomic DNA were used to amplify the TCR beta CDR3 region. The first PCR round used primers specific to each TRBV and TRBJ gene, and the primer sequences were filed in Chinese patent CN105087789A. The second PCR round used universal primers. The Roche High Pure PCR Template Preparation Kit was used to extract genomic DNA from frozen PBMCs. Paired-end sequencing with 151 bp reads was performed on the libraries using an Illumina HiSeq 3000. From the authors' description of their analysis: CutAdapt was used to remove raw reads lacking the multiplex PCR primer sequences. Using PEAR, the high-quality paired reads were merged into contigs. TRB V, D and J gene segments were assigned to each contig with MiXCR by alignment to reference sequences. CDR3 sequences were clustered by base quality and sequence similarity to remove sequencing errors. Shannon entropy, normalized by the natural log of the productive TCR sequence number, served as the measure of diversity. Clonality was computed as one minus the ratio of Shannon entropy to the natural log of the number of unique clonotypes. The Youden index of ROC curves was used to select progression-free survival cut-offs for repertoire metrics, and analyses were performed in R 3.5.3. In TCRdb, the public reads were trimmed at Q25 with fastp and aligned with MiXCR, with productive beta chains retained. Every CDR3 protein is listed once, alongside the most common genes and DNA of its rows. V and J calls and clone size were set by TCRdb, not the authors. Recorded for this sample are 59,000 or so distinct CDR3 sequences; about 26% of them occurred a single time. The top ten constitute about 7.5% of the sample.

The CDR3 runs 14 residues from the cysteine to the phenylalanine. This entry keeps only the CDR3 DNA: 42 bases, framed from base 1. Trimmed from V: 7 bases; trimmed from J: 5 bases; junction bases lacking a gene match: 7. Reading the germline V gene gives CDR1 MDHEN and CDR2 SYDVKM. The chain is made from TRBV28 and TRBJ1-1, and TRBD1 matches 10 of the central bases. The sequenced sample was PBMCs, obtained before or after stereotactic body radiation therapy (not recorded which). The TCR comes from a donor aged 50 or older with non-small cell lung cancer. The DNA is TGTGCCAGCAACGACAGGGGGCGGCGGACTGAAGCTTTCTTT. Its translation is CASNDRGRRTEAFF.